Detailed here is one T cell receptor (beta chain). The specificity of this receptor is unknown. Per-base quality was not reported, and no clone a single base away is much larger than it. This record belongs to a study of blood T cell repertoires in COVID-19 (dated by TCRdb to 2018 to 2021). About the full investigation: Samples covering the acute and convalescent phases of COVID-19 were provided by collaborators in the United States, Italy and Spain. The material from the prospective study consisted of cDNA or gDNA derived from T cells, B-cell-depleted T cells, or PBMCs. Deeply sampled blood TCRbeta repertoires from subjects exposed to, actively infected with, or recovered from COVID-19 were included in the dataset. The repertoires were made available in a free public database intended to serve as a resource for research on the immune response to SARS-CoV-2. Samples were obtained from the ongoing ImmuneRACE study (first 160 participants) and from approximately 1,200 subjects provided by 6 global collaborators. Nearly every sample came with metadata listing a de-identified subject ID, COVID-19 status, age in years and sex. Where available, HLA class I and class II types were taken from metadata supplied by the sample provider and were not determined by assay-based typing.

The immunoSEQ Assay, a bias-controlled multiplex PCR, was used to amplify TCRbeta CDR3 regions from genomic DNA. On the authors' methods: Nucleated cell counts per sample were estimated from amplification of reference gene primers within the assay. To quantify the absolute abundance of each unique TCRbeta CDR3 rearrangement, sequence reads were collapsed and filtered. Productive Simpson clonality was computed per sample as the square root of Simpson's diversity index over productive rearrangements. TCRdb provides this immuneACCESS table in a form limited to in-frame rearrangements. Some clones are lacking; in checked studies, under half of them reflect an unresolved V gene, and why the rest are absent is not known. The DNA gave D and trimming, while V, J and clone size come from that table. The sample contains roughly 180,000 clones, over 70% of them found a single time. The biggest ten clones account for roughly an eighth of the sample.

Participants in the prospective study were enrolled through a virtual design, were aged 18 to 89 years, and lived in approximately 25 United States geographic areas. In the prospective study, cohorts were assigned on the basis of participant-reported clinical history obtained from a screening survey and a study questionnaire. Exposed participants had been in contact with someone with a PCR-confirmed or clinician-diagnosed COVID-19 case within 2 weeks of study entry. In the prospective study, whole blood, serum and a nasopharyngeal or oropharyngeal swab were collected from each participant by mobile phlebotomists. Additional blood draws and questionnaires over an approximately 2-month period could optionally be provided by prospective study participants. Before DNA extraction, blood samples from the prospective study were shipped at room temperature or frozen. Here is what the overall study found, with its caveats: The amount of clinical and demographic metadata varied by source and participant and was provided uncurated.

Input material: PBMCs or T cells enriched from blood (not recorded which). The source is a man aged 55 to 70 who had been exposed to COVID-19.

CDR3 region: CASSIGYQGDTQYF. The nucleotide sequence reads TGTGCCAGTAGTATCGGTTACCAGGGAGATACGCAGTATTTT. The receptor chain draws on TRBV19 and TRBJ2-3; the best D guess is TRBD1, with 5 bases matching. Sequences LNHDA (CDR1) and SQIVND (CDR2) are obtained from the germline V gene (reference sequence). CDR3 length: 14 amino acids, cysteine to phenylalanine. Just the 42-base CDR3 DNA is kept, in frame starting at base 1. V drops 3 bases and J drops 5 bases, leaving 12 bases in between.